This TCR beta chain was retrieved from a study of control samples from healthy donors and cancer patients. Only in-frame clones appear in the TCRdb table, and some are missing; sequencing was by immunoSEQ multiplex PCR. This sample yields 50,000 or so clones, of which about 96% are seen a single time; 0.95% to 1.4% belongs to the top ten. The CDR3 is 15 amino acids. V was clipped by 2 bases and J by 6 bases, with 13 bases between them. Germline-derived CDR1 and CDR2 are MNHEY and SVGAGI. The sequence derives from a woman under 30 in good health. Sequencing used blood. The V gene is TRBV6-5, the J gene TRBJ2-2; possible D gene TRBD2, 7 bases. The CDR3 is CASSYEGGGPGELFF. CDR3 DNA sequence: TGTGCCAGCAGTTACGAGGGGGGGGGCCCCGGGGAGCTGTTTTTT.